The 31 T cell receptor beta chains reported below all come from one sample, sequenced in a study of blood T cells in healthy people across ages. Using a J-beta primer mix together with a sample-barcoded 5' primer, a second PCR was run for roughly 6 to 12 cycles. TCRdb re-derived calls from the 5' RACE reads in MiXCR, one entry per CDR3 protein. The sample yields approximately 2,000,000 distinct CDR3 sequences, about two fifths seen once. Sequences were obtained from blood. These receptors were obtained from a human donor in good health.

This clonotype showed up many times. This rearrangement joins TRBV4-2 to TRBJ2-7; D uncertain. Germline CDR1 LGHNA, CDR2 YNFKEQ. Trimming took off 0 bases at V and 2 bases at J, with 8 bases between the two ends. The length of the CDR3 is 14 residues. In nucleotides, the CDR3 is TGTGCCAGCAGCCAAGATCCGGGTCCCTACGAGCAGTACTTC. Translation: CASSQDPGPYEQYF.

The chain recombines TRBV28 with TRBJ2-7; D could derive from TRBD1 or TRBD2 (5 bases each). Trimming pared 6 bases from V and 2 bases from J, leaving 17 bases between. CDR3 length: 15 amino acids. CDR1 and CDR2 from the germline V gene are MDHEN and SYDVKM. The CDR3 DNA is TGTGCCAGCAGCCGCCACCGGGACGGGACCTACGAGCAGTACTTC. This translates into CASSRHRDGTYEQYF.

In its sample, this clonotype was seen many times. The chain recombines TRBV6-1 with TRBJ2-7, with 9 bases fitting TRBD1. The length of the CDR3 is 15 residues. V trimming: 5 bases; J trimming: 0 bases; junction bases outside the gene matches: 5. The germline V gene encodes CDR1 MNHNS and CDR2 SASEGT. In DNA form, the CDR3 reads TGTGCCAGCAGTCCAACAGGGGGCATCTCCTACGAGCAGTACTTC. Protein sequence: CASSPTGGISYEQYF.

The rearrangement joins TRBV6-5 to TRBJ1-2, with D possibly TRBD1 on 6 matching bases. Per the germline V gene, CDR1 is MNHEY and CDR2 is SVGAGI. V dropped 5 bases and J dropped 8 bases, with 12 bases sitting between them. The length of the CDR3 is 12 residues. The CDR3, as DNA: TGTGCCAGCAGTAAAACAGGGAGCGGCTACACCTTC. This sequence encodes CASSKTGSGYTF.

The V call is TRBV6-2 or TRBV6-3, the J call TRBJ2-5, with 13 bases matching TRBD2. CDR1 MNHEY and CDR2 SVGEGT come from the germline V gene. The CDR3 is 15 residues long. Losses at the gene ends were 2 bases for V and 11 bases for J; bases not matched to a gene: 8. CDR3 bases: TGTGCCAGCAGTTACGGGACTAGCGGGGACAATGAGCAGTACTTC. Encoded protein: CASSYGTSGDNEQYF.

Only one count was recorded for this clonotype. The V gene is TRBV6-5, the J gene TRBJ2-7, with no clear D. The J call is in doubt because the DNA end fits TRBJ2-4 better. Germline V gene data show CDR1 as MNHEY and CDR2 as SVGAGI. This CDR3 is built from 13 residues. The chain's CDR3 is CASRPGPKNIQYF. CDR3 coding DNA: TGTGCCAGCAGACCGGGCCCCAAAAACATTCAGTACTTC.

This clonotype has only a few counts. The chain couples TRBV12-3 or TRBV12-4 to TRBJ1-2; 7 nucleotides line up with TRBD1. The CDR3 consists of 14 residues. Trimming cost V 3 bases and J 3 bases; bases outside gene matches: 4. The DNA for the CDR3 is TGTGCCAGCAGTTTGGGGGACAGCCACTATGGCTACACCTTC. This codes for CASSLGDSHYGYTF.

This rearrangement joins TRBV30 to TRBJ1-4, with D hard to call. The V end was cut by 5 bases, the J end by 2 bases, with 9 bases between. The CDR3 covers 13 residues. Germline loops: CDR1 GTSNPN, CDR2 SVGIG (reference sequence). CDR3: CAWEISTNEKLFF. Written as DNA, the CDR3 is TGTGCCTGGGAGATCTCGACTAATGAAAAACTGTTTTTT.

This clonotype was seen more than once but under ten times. V is TRBV2 and J is TRBJ2-5, with D perhaps matching TRBD2 (6 bases). The better agreement between TRBJ2-7 and the DNA end casts doubt on the J call. This CDR3 spans 15 amino acids. Germline V gives CDR1 SNHLY, CDR2 FYNNEI. The CDR3: CASSSPGLKGYEQYF. The CDR3 coding sequence is TGTGCCAGCAGTTCCCCGGGACTCAAAGGGTACGAGCAGTACTTC.

With respect to this clonotype: The junction does not match germline at one end; this may be a read error. The J gene is TRBJ1-2, the V gene TRBV10-3; D possibly corresponds to TRBD1 (5 bases). Per the germline V gene, CDR1 is ENHRY and CDR2 is SYGVKD. The CDR3 length is 15 residues. The CDR3 protein is CAISEKAGTHYDYTF. The CDR3 coding sequence is TGTGCCATCAGTGAGAAGGCGGGGACTCACTATGACTACACCTTC.

There are many counts of this clonotype. The rearrangement links TRBV14 to TRBJ2-1, with 10 bases that match TRBD2. Germline lookup yields CDR1 SGHDN and CDR2 FVKESK. The CDR3 spans 15 residues. Unmatched junction bases numbered 8, after V lost 4 bases and J lost 8 bases. The CDR3 DNA sequence: TGTGCCAGCAGCCCAACTAGCGGGGCAAACCATGAGCAGTTCTTC. Translation gives CASSPTSGANHEQFF.

The V and J genes are TRBV12-3 or TRBV12-4 and TRBJ1-2; D unresolved. Trimming removed 4 bases from V and 7 bases from J, with 16 bases in between. There are 14 residues in the CDR3. The CDR3 DNA follows: TGTGCCAGCAGTTCCCTTGGGGAAGGTGGTGGCTACACCTTC. It specifies CASSSLGEGGGYTF.

The gene calls are TRBV12-3 or TRBV12-4 and TRBJ1-2; TRBD1 is a possible D gene (5 bases). The CDR3 sequence is 13 residues long. V lost 0 bases, J lost 4 bases, and 6 bases lay in between. The CDR3 coding sequence is TGTGCCAGCAGTTTAGCGACAGTCTATGGCTACACCTTC. This translates into CASSLATVYGYTF.

This clonotype appeared a few times. This CDR3 reads CASSFPGNEKLFF. The CDR3 nucleotides are TGTGCCAGCAGTTTTCCGGGGAATGAAAAACTGTTTTTT. The chain links TRBV12-3 or TRBV12-4 to TRBJ1-4; D is uncertain. Between the trimmed V and J ends, which lost 3 bases and 5 bases, there was a span of 7 bases. There are 13 residues in the CDR3.

V is TRBV27 and J is TRBJ2-3; perhaps TRBD2 as D (6 bases). Trimming shortened V by 1 base and J by 8 bases, and 16 bases separated the two germline ends. The CDR3 has 15 amino acids. Germline CDR1 is MNHEY and CDR2 is SMNVEV (reference sequence). CDR3 DNA sequence: TGTGCCAGCAGTTTATGGGCTAGCGATGGGGCTACGCAGTATTTT. This encodes CASSLWASDGATQYF.

In this sample, this clonotype turned up once. At one boundary the junction diverges from the germline segment, which might be a read error. For the CDR3, the DNA is TGTGCCGGCAGTTTAGGGCAAGAGACCCAGTACTTC. Encoded protein: CAGSLGQETQYF. This chain links TRBV12-3 or TRBV12-4 with TRBJ2-5, with D unclear. The CDR3 loop spans 12 amino acids.

This sequence joins TRBV7-9 and TRBJ1-5; 7 bases match TRBD1. Germline trimming cut 2 bases from V and 3 bases from J; bases unmatched to any gene: 4. Germline loops: CDR1 SEHNR, CDR2 FQNEAQ (reference sequence). This CDR3 comprises 15 residues. The CDR3 DNA follows: TGTGCCAGCAGCTTAATGGGACAGTACAATCAGCCCCAGCATTTT. It encodes CASSLMGQYNQPQHF.

This clonotype was recorded only once. V usage is TRBV7-9 and J usage is TRBJ2-1; 12 nucleotides line up with TRBD2. Germline CDR1 reads SEHNR; CDR2 reads FQNEAQ (reference sequence). V dropped 4 bases and J dropped 4; count of bases not matched to a gene: 11. CDR3 length: 18 residues. The CDR3 sequence is CASSSRLAGAWGYNEQFF. CDR3 DNA sequence: TGTGCCAGCAGCTCACGACTAGCGGGGGCCTGGGGGTACAATGAGCAGTTCTTC.

This clonotype has just a few counts. This sequence joins TRBV29-1 and TRBJ2-7; TRBD2 aligns across 9 bases. J gave up 1 base and V 8 bases, and 9 bases lay outside the gene matches. Looked up from germline, CDR1 is SQVTM and CDR2 is ANQGSEA. The CDR3 totals 14 residues. CDR3 residues: CSSYWTSESYEQYF. In nucleotides, the CDR3 is TGCAGCTCATACTGGACTAGCGAGTCCTACGAGCAGTACTTC.

The table lists this clonotype with a few counts. The rearrangement uses TRBV3-1 and TRBJ2-1; the D gene is possibly TRBD2 (5 bases). From germline, CDR1 is LGHDT and CDR2 YNNKEL (reference sequence). Trimming removed 3 bases at V and 8 bases at J, with 11 bases between. The CDR3 has 13 residues. The CDR3: CASSHPGLYEQFF. The DNA for the CDR3 is TGTGCCAGCAGCCATCCCGGACTCTATGAGCAGTTCTTC.

This chain joins TRBV7-7 and TRBJ2-3, with D perhaps given as TRBD1 or TRBD2 (6 bases each). V shed 2 bases and J shed 5 bases, with 14 bases lying between them. This CDR3 contains 15 residues. The germline V gene encodes CDR1 SSHAT and CDR2 FNYEAQ (reference sequence). The CDR3 DNA is TGTGCCAGCAGCTTAATGGCCGGGGGCAGAGATACGCAGTATTTT. This gives the protein CASSLMAGGRDTQYF.

There are a few counts of this clonotype. The chain couples TRBV7-7 to TRBJ2-7; 7 bases fit TRBD1. CDR3 length: 17 residues. The V and J ends lost 4 bases and 0 bases, in that order; junction bases with no gene match: 12. Germline V lookup: CDR1 SSHAT, CDR2 FNYEAQ (reference sequence). DNA for the CDR3: TGTGCCAGCAGCTCTCAAACAGGGGACGGATACTCCTACGAGCAGTACTTC. Encoded protein: CASSSQTGDGYSYEQYF.

The J gene is TRBJ1-2, the V gene TRBV4-3; unclear D gene. Germline V gene lookup returns CDR1 LGHNA and CDR2 YSLEER. The CDR3 is 15 amino acids. Trimming shortened V by 0 bases and J by 3 bases, and 11 bases separated the two germline ends. This CDR3 reads CASSQESPSYYGYTF. CDR3 nucleotides: TGCGCCAGCAGCCAAGAAAGTCCCAGCTACTATGGCTACACCTTC.

This clonotype occurred a few times. An end of the junction differs from the germline gene, which may be a read error. The V and J genes are TRBV4-3 and TRBJ2-3; 9 bases line up with TRBD2. Germline CDR1 LGHNA, CDR2 YSLEER. The CDR3 runs to 18 residues. CDR3 protein: CASSHLGLRGGRTDMQYF. The CDR3 DNA is TGCGCCAGCAGCCACTTAGGGTTGCGGGGGGGGAGGACAGATATGCAGTATTTT.

V usage is TRBV7-9 and J usage is TRBJ2-5; D is undetermined. This CDR3 comprises 12 residues. Per germline, CDR1 SEHNR and CDR2 FQNEAQ (reference sequence). Trimming left V 6 bases short and J 4 bases short, with 9 bases between. CDR3 bases: TGTGCCAGCAGTTCCGATCCAGAGACCCAGTACTTC. Its protein is CASSSDPETQYF.

This chain joins TRBV15 and TRBJ1-2, with TRBD1 as a possible D gene (5 bases). The CDR3 totals 13 residues. From germline, CDR1 is LNHNV and CDR2 YYDKDF (reference sequence). The V and J ends lost 4 bases and 5 bases respectively, with 11 bases between them. The CDR3 loop reads CATSTGGGYGYTF. The CDR3 DNA is TGTGCCACCAGCACGGGGGGTGGTTATGGCTACACCTTC.

This clonotype was detected only a few times. The chain recombines TRBV6-1 with TRBJ2-7, with 9 bases that match TRBD1. The CDR3 runs to 16 residues. Trimming at V came to 8 bases and at J to 4 bases, leaving 15 bases not matched to a gene. Germline V gives CDR1 MNHNS, CDR2 SASEGT. The CDR3 protein is CASDGSGTGYRYEQYF. The CDR3 DNA reads TGTGCCAGCGACGGGTCCGGGACAGGGTATAGGTACGAGCAGTACTTC.

This clonotype has only a few counts. The V call is TRBV7-2, the J call TRBJ1-5; the D gene is possibly TRBD1 (5 bases). In germline, CDR1 is SGHTA, CDR2 FQGNSA. The CDR3 loop spans 16 amino acids. V lost 2 bases and J 2 bases, leaving 13 bases between the germline ends. The CDR3 loop reads CASSLSDVRGNQPQHF. The DNA for the CDR3 is TGTGCCAGCAGCTTAAGTGATGTCAGGGGCAATCAGCCCCAGCATTTT.

This clonotype was counted at least ten times. This rearrangement joins TRBV6-2 or TRBV6-3 to TRBJ1-5; D unresolved. Trimming pared 1 base from V and 5 bases from J, leaving 6 bases between. The V gene's germline CDR1 is MNHEY and CDR2 SVGEGT. The CDR3 has 13 amino acids. The CDR3 reads CASSYFEDQPQHF. As DNA, the CDR3 is TGTGCCAGCAGTTACTTCGAGGATCAGCCCCAGCATTTT.

The rearrangement joins TRBV6-6 to TRBJ2-5; D is possibly TRBD1 (5 bases). CDR3 length: 16 amino acids. Germline-derived CDR1 and CDR2 are MNHNY and SVGAGI (reference sequence). Trimming took off 5 bases at V and 7 bases at J, with 23 bases between the two ends. The CDR3 region has the DNA TGTGCCAGCAGTGCCCAGGGATTGAGGAGTCGTGTGACCCAGTACTTC. Translation: CASSAQGLRSRVTQYF.

The chain carries TRBV4-1 and TRBJ2-7; 9 bases fit TRBD1. V lost 4 bases and J lost 3; bases outside the gene matches: 10. Germline CDR1 reads MGHRA; CDR2 reads YSYEKL. This CDR3 is built from 16 residues. The CDR3 protein is CASSRTPADRGYEQYF. CDR3 sequence (DNA): TGCGCCAGCAGCCGGACCCCGGCGGACAGGGGCTACGAGCAGTACTTC.